The present TCR beta chain was sequenced within a study of blood T cells in healthy people across ages. The CDR3 extends over 14 amino acids. The V end lost 2 bases, the J end lost 3 bases, and 14 bases lay between the germline ends. CDR1 and CDR2 from the germline V gene are DFQATT and SNEGSKA (reference sequence). A J-beta primer mix and a sample-barcoded 5' primer were used in a second PCR of roughly 6 to 11 cycles. Via MiXCR, TCRdb re-called the 5' RACE reads, giving one row per CDR3 protein. This table has 850,000 to 1,300,000 distinct CDR3 sequences, more than 40% appearing once. The people who gave samples were healthy Caucasians from Russia, aged about 6 to 95.

Material: blood. This receptor was obtained from a woman aged 60-75 years in good health. This chain links TRBV20-1 with TRBJ2-7; D unclear. The CDR3 DNA follows: TGCAGTGCTAGATCTCAGAGAGGAGACTACGAGCAGTACTTC. It yields the protein CSARSQRGDYEQYF.